The T cell receptor (beta chain) described here comes from a study of immune evolution from preneoplasia to lung adenocarcinoma. With respect to this clone: Its target is not known.

Findings of the study overall: From normal lung to invasive adenocarcinoma, top clone frequencies appeared to decrease. Later-stage lesions appeared to have more T cells, more diversity, less clonality.

CDR1 is MNHEY, CDR2 SVGAGI, per germline. The germline V and J ends were trimmed by 5 bases and 3 bases, with 10 bases remaining between them. The CDR3 consists of 13 residues. Measured with immunoSEQ multiplex PCR; TCRdb has only the in-frame clones, and not every one. The table lists about 5,000 clones, 85% of them singletons. Patient tissue came from resections in Japan or China, 2014–2017. Each case's diagnosis was confirmed by two pathologists on H&E. Source material: FFPE adjacent normal lung tissue. The gene calls are TRBV6-5 and TRBJ1-1; possibly TRBD1 for D (5 bases). This clonotype originated in a donor aged 70 or over with lung adenocarcinoma. In DNA, the CDR3 is TGTGCCAGCAGTCCCAAGGGGTACACTGAAGCTTTCTTT. Encoded protein: CASSPKGYTEAFF.